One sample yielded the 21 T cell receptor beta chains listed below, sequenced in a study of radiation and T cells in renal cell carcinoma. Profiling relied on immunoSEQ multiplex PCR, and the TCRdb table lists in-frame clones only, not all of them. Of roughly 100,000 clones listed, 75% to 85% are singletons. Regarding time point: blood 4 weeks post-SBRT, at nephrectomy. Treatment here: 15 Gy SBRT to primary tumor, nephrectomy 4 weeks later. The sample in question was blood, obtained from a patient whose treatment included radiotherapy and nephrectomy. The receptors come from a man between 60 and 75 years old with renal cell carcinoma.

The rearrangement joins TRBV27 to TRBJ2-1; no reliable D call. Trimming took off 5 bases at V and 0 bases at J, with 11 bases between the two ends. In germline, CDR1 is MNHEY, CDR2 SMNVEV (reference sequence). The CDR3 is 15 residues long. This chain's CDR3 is CASSAPPSSYNEQFF. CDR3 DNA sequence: TGTGCCAGCAGTGCCCCGCCGAGCTCCTACAATGAGCAGTTCTTC.

The CDR3 DNA reads as TGTGCATCACGGGGGGATGACTTTGGCTACACCTTC. Amino acid sequence: CASRGDDFGYTF. This chain joins TRBV7-8 and TRBJ1-2; a weak D match, TRBD1 (5 bases). This CDR3 is built from 12 residues. Germline values: CDR1 SGHVS, CDR2 FQNEAQ.

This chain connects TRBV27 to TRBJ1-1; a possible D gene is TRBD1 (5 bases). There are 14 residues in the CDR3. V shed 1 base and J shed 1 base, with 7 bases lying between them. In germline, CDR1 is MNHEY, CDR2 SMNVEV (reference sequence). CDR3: CASSLWGGNTEAFF. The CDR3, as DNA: TGTGCCAGCAGTTTATGGGGGGGGAACACTGAAGCTTTCTTT.

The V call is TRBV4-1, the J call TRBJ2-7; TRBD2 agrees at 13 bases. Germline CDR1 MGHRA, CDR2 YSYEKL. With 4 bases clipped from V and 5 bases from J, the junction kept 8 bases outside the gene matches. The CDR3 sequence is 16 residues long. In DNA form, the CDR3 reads TGCGCCAGCAGCCCCACTAGCGGGAGGGTCGGGGACGAGCAGTACTTC. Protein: CASSPTSGRVGDEQYF.

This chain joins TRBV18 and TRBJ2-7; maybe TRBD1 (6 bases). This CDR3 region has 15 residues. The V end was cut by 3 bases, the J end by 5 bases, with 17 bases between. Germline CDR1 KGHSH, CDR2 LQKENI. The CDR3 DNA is TGTGCCAGCTCACCCCAGACAGGAGGTAAAGACGAGCAGTACTTC. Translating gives CASSPQTGGKDEQYF.

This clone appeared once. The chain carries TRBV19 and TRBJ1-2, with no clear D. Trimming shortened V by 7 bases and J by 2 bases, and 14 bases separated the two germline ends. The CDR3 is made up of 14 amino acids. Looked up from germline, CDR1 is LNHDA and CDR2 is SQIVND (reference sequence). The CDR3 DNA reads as TGTGCCAGTACCCCACGGGCGCCAAACTATGGCTACACCTTC. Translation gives CASTPRAPNYGYTF. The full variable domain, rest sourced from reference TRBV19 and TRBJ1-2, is DGGITQSPKYLFRKEGQNVTLSCEQNLNHDAMYWYRQDPGQGLRLIYYSQIVNDFQKGDIAEGYSVSREKKESFPLTVTSAQKNPTAFYLCASTPRAPNYGYTFGSGTRLTVV.

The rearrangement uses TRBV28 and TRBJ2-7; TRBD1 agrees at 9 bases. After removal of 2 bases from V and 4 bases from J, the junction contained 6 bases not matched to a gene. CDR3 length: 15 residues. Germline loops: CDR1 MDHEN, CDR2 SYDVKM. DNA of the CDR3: TGTGCCAGCAGTTTACCCACCGGGACAGGGTACGAGCAGTACTTC. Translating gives CASSLPTGTGYEQYF.

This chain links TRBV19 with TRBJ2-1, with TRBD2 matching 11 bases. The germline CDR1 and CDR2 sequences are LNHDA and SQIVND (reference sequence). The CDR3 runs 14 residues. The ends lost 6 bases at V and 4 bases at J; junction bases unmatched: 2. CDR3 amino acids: CASSRTSGYNEQFF. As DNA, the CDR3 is TGTGCCAGTAGCAGGACTAGCGGGTACAATGAGCAGTTCTTC.

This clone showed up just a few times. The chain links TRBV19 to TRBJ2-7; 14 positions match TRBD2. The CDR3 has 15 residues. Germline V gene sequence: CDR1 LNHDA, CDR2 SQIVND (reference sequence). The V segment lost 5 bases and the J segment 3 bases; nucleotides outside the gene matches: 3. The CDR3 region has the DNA TGTGCCAGTAGTCGACTAGCGGGAGGGAACTACGAGCAGTACTTC. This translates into CASSRLAGGNYEQYF.

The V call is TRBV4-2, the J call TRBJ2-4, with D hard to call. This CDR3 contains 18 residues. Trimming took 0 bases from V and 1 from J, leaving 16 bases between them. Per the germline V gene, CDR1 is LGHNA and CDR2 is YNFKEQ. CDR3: CASSQDHSPAWAKNIQYF. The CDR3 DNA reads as TGTGCCAGCAGCCAAGATCACAGTCCAGCATGGGCCAAAAACATTCAGTACTTC.

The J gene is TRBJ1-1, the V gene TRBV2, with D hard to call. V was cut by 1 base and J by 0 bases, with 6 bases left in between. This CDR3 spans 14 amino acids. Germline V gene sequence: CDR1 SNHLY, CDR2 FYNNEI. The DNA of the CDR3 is TGTGCCAGCAGTGAAGGCAGCATGAACACTGAAGCTTTCTTT. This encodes CASSEGSMNTEAFF.

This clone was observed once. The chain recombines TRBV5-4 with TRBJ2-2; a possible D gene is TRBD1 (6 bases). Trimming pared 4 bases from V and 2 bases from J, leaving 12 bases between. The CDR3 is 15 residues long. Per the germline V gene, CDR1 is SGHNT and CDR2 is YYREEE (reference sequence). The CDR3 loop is CASSLQGLNTGELFF. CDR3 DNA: TGTGCCAGCAGCCTGCAGGGGTTAAACACCGGGGAGCTGTTTTTT.

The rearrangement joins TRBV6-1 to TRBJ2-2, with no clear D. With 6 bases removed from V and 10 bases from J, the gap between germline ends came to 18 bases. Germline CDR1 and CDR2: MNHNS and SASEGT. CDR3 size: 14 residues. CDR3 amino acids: CASSALSQAAELFF. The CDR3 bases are TGTGCCAGCAGCGCGCTCTCTCAGGCCGCGGAGCTGTTTTTT.

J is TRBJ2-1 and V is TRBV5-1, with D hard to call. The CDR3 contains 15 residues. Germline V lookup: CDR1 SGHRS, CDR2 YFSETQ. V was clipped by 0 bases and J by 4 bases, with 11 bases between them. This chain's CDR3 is CASSLEAGLYNEQFF. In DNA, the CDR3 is TGCGCCAGCAGCTTGGAAGCAGGATTATACAATGAGCAGTTCTTC.

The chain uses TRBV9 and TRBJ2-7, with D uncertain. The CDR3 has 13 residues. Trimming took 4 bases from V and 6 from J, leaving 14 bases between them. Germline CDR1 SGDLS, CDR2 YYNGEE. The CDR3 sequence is CASSSQLHPEQYF. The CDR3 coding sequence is TGTGCCAGCAGCTCCCAGCTCCACCCCGAGCAGTACTTC. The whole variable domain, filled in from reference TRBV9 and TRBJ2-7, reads DSGVTQTPKHLITATGQRVTLRCSPRSGDLSVYWYQQSLDQGLQFLIQYYNGEERAKGNILERFSAQQFPDLHSELNLSSLELGDSALYFCASSSQLHPEQYFGPGTRLTVT.

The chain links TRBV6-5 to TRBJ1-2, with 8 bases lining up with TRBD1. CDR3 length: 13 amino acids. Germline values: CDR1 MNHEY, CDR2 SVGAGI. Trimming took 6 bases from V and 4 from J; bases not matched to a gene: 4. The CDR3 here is CASRGTGFYGYTF. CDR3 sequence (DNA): TGTGCCAGCAGGGGGACAGGTTTCTATGGCTACACCTTC.

In nucleotides, the CDR3 is TGTGCCAGCACTAGACGAGGTGGAGATACGCAGTATTTT. Translating gives CASTRRGGDTQYF. The chain has TRBV6-1 and TRBJ2-3, with unresolved D. Germline CDR1 MNHNS, CDR2 SASEGT. The CDR3 sequence is 13 residues long. Trimming stripped 7 bases from V and 5 bases from J, with 13 bases between.

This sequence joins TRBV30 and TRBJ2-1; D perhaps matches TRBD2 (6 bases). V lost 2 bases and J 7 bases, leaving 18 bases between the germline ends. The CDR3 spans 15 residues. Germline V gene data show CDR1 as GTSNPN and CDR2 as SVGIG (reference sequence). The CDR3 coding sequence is TGTGCCTGGAGTCTTACTTACGGGAGAAAGAATGAGCAGTTCTTC. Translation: CAWSLTYGRKNEQFF.

In DNA, the CDR3 is TGTGCCAGCAGCGAGACAGGCATCGCGGGCTACACCTTC. Protein: CASSETGIAGYTF. This rearrangement joins TRBV9 to TRBJ1-2, with D tentatively TRBD1 (6 bases). Germline V gene lookup returns CDR1 SGDLS and CDR2 YYNGEE. V lost 3 bases, J lost 8 bases, and 14 bases lay in between. This CDR3 is 13 amino acids long.

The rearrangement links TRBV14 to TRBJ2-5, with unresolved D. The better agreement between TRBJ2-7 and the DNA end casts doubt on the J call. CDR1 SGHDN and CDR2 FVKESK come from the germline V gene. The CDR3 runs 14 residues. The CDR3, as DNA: TGTGCCAGCAGCGCCTTGGGTAGGGAATACGAGCAGTACTTC. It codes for CASSALGREYEQYF.

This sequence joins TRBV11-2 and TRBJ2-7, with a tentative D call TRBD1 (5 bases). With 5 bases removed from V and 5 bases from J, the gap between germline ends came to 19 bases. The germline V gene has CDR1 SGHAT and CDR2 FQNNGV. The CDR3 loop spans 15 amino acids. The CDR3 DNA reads TGTGCCAGCAGCCCACGGCAGGGTTTGCGAGACGAGCAGTACTTC. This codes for CASSPRQGLRDEQYF.